A selection of T cell receptor beta chains follows, all from one sample in a study of OX40 agonist ivuxolimab in advanced cancers. The protocol was immunoSEQ multiplex PCR, while the TCRdb copy is restricted to in-frame clones and leaves out a portion. Among 70,000 to 90,000 clones listed, around nine tenths were seen once. The source was CD4+ or CD8+ T cells sorted from blood, collected in a trial of the OX40 agonist ivuxolimab. These receptor sequences come from an adult with an advanced solid tumor such as melanoma, head and neck, liver or kidney cancer. Both conserved end residues are part of each CDR3. A D gene is named only where the DNA matches it firmly. Rows give clone size only sometimes, using once, few, many, or a class for an expanded clone.

V	length	J	size	D	DNA	CDR3
TRBV5-4	15	TRBJ2-5	.	.	TGTGCCAGCAGCTTGGTGGGGCAGCTCCAAGAGACCCAGTACTTC	CASSLVGQLQETQYF
TRBV11-2	11	TRBJ2-7	.	.	TGTGCCAGCAGCAGAGCCTACGAGCAGTACTTC	CASSRAYEQYF
TRBV5-1	14	TRBJ1-1	.	.	TGCGCCAGCAGCTTCGAAGTCGACAGCACTGAAGCTTTCTTT	CASSFEVDSTEAFF
TRBV11-2	18	TRBJ1-1	.	TRBD1	TGTGCCAGCAGCTTGCTTGAGACTAGGACAGGGTGGGACACTGAAGCTTTCTTT	CASSLLETRTGWDTEAFF
TRBV10-2	15	TRBJ1-5	.	.	TGCGCCAGCAGTGAGAGCACTCTAATAGGTCAGCCCCAGCATTTT	CASSESTLIGQPQHF
TRBV4-1	15	TRBJ2-7	.	TRBD1	TGCGCCAGCAGCCGGCAGGACAGGGGCTCCTACGAGCAGTACTTC	CASSRQDRGSYEQYF
TRBV28	13	TRBJ1-1	.	.	TGTGCCAGCAGTCCCGGGACACGGTTCGAAGCTTTCTTT	CASSPGTRFEAFF
TRBV6-1	16	TRBJ2-3	.	.	TGTGCCAGCAGTGAAGCGCAGGGCTGGGGCACAGATACGCAGTATTTT	CASSEAQGWGTDTQYF
TRBV30	12	TRBJ1-1	.	TRBD1	TGTGCCTGGAGCAGGGGGACAGGCGAAGCTTTCTTT	CAWSRGTGEAFF
TRBV7-9	12	TRBJ1-1	.	.	TGTGCCAGCAGCTTAGAAAGGGATGAAGCTTTCTTT	CASSLERDEAFF
TRBV30	13	TRBJ2-7	.	TRBD1	TGTGCCTGGAGTGCCGAGAGGGACAGGGAAATGGACTTC	CAWSAERDREMDF
TRBV15	11	TRBJ2-5	.	.	TGTGCCACCAGCAGCAAAGAGACCCAGTACTTC	CATSSKETQYF
TRBV5-3	15	TRBJ1-4	.	.	TGTGCCAGAAGCCCCCCCGGCATAACTAATGAAAAACTGTTTTTT	CARSPPGITNEKLFF
TRBV11-3	19	TRBJ2-2	.	TRBD2	TGTGCCAGCAGCTCCCGACTAGCGGGGGTTATAACGAACACCGGGGAGCTGTTTTTT	CASSSRLAGVITNTGELFF
TRBV5-4	16	TRBJ1-1	.	TRBD1	TGTGCCAGCAGCTCAGGCACAGGGGCGTTGAACACTGAAGCTTTCTTT	CASSSGTGALNTEAFF
TRBV29-1	17	TRBJ2-3	.	TRBD2	TGCAGCGTTGAAGGCGGACTAGCGGGATCTAGCACAGATACGCAGTATTTT	CSVEGGLAGSSTDTQYF
TRBV5-3	14	TRBJ2-5	.	.	TGTGCCAGCAGGTTCGCCGGGACCTCGGCGACCCAGTACTTC	CASRFAGTSATQYF
TRBV5-8	15	TRBJ2-2	.	TRBD2	TGTGCCAGCAGAAGGGGACTAGCGAACACCGGGGAGCTGTTTTTT	CASRRGLANTGELFF
TRBV29-1	13	TRBJ2-7	.	TRBD2	TGCAGCGTTGCAGCGGGACGGCCCTACGAGCAGTACTTC	CSVAAGRPYEQYF
TRBV21-1	13	TRBJ2-7	.	.	TGTGCCAGCACTACAGAAGAATCCTACGAGCAGTACTTC	CASTTEESYEQYF
TRBV6-5	13	TRBJ1-2	.	TRBD1	TGTGCCAGCAGTTCAACAGGGGGGTTTGGCTACACCTTC	CASSSTGGFGYTF
TRBV27	12	TRBJ1-1	.	.	TGTGCCAGCAGGGAGGGAGGCACTGAAGCTTTCTTT	CASREGGTEAFF
TRBV2	14	TRBJ1-3	.	TRBD1	TGTGCCAGCAGCGACAGGGGTTCTGGAAACACCATATATTTT	CASSDRGSGNTIYF
TRBV19	13	TRBJ2-3	.	.	TGTGCCAGTTATGACCTGCTTTGGGATACGCAGTATTTT	CASYDLLWDTQYF
TRBV6-1	15	TRBJ1-2	.	TRBD1	TGTGCCAGCAGTGGCCGACAGGGGACGGCCTATGGCTACACCTTC	CASSGRQGTAYGYTF
TRBV30	15	TRBJ1-1	.	TRBD1	TGTGCCTGGAGCGACAGGGGGCTGTGGAAAACTGAAGCTTTCTTT	CAWSDRGLWKTEAFF
TRBV7-3	15	TRBJ2-3	once	.	TGTGCCAGCAGCCCCTCGGACGTAGGCACAGATACGCAGTATTTT	CASSPSDVGTDTQYF
TRBV15	15	TRBJ2-2	.	.	TGTGCCACCAGCTCCCCGACAGGGAACACCGGGGAGCTGTTTTTT	CATSSPTGNTGELFF
TRBV7-9	12	TRBJ2-7	.	.	TGTGCCAGCAGCCCCGGAGCGTACGAGCAGTACTTC	CASSPGAYEQYF
TRBV19	14	TRBJ1-5	.	TRBD1	TGTGCCAGTACCCTGACAGGGAGCAATCAGCCCCAGCATTTT	CASTLTGSNQPQHF
TRBV7-8	14	TRBJ2-7	.	TRBD2	TGTGCCAGCAGCTTAGCGGGACTAGCGGACGAGCAGTACTTC	CASSLAGLADEQYF
TRBV6-1	14	TRBJ2-7	.	.	TGTGCCAGCAGTGTCAGGACGGTCTCCTACGAGCAGTACTTC	CASSVRTVSYEQYF
TRBV13	16	TRBJ2-5	.	TRBD2	TGTGCCAGCAGCGTTAGGACTAGCGGGAATTGGGAGACCCAGTACTTC	CASSVRTSGNWETQYF
TRBV6-1	11	TRBJ2-7	.	.	TGTGCCAGCAGTGAATCGACAAAGCAGTACTTC	CASSESTKQYF
TRBV6-1	15	TRBJ1-5	few	.	TGTGCCAGCAGGGGCAGGGACTATAGCAATCAGCCCCAGCATTTT	CASRGRDYSNQPQHF
TRBV6-4	9	TRBJ1-3	.	.	TGTGCCGGGGGGGGCACCATATATTTT	CAGGGTIYF
TRBV4-1	15	TRBJ1-3	.	.	TGCGCCAGCAGCCAAGATCGGGGCCCTGGAAACACCATATATTTT	CASSQDRGPGNTIYF
TRBV6-6	15	TRBJ2-5	.	.	TGTGCCAGCAGTTATCAGTTTGGGAGTCGGGAGACCCAGTACTTC	CASSYQFGSRETQYF